This T cell receptor (beta chain) was retrieved from a study of cytomegalovirus exposure and HLA in healthy donors. Study observations and caveats: Later analysis associated a missense DCLRE1C variant with TCR beta V- and J-gene trimming. Exclusion applied to some V segments, including TRBV6-2 and TRBV6-3, as they were indistinguishable. Earlier findings revealed that most TCR beta V segments proved productive either about 90% or about 30% of the time.

Per the germline V gene, CDR1 is MRHNA and CDR2 is SNTAGT. The V end lost 3 bases, the J end lost 1 base, and 6 bases lay between the germline ends. This CDR3 is 13 amino acids long. Comment on this clone: Its target is unknown.

13 Jbeta primers and 60 Vbeta primers were used for the PCR. Clones were sequenced by immunoSEQ multiplex PCR, and TCRdb holds only the in-frame ones, with some missing. The sample holds around 130,000 clones; roughly 74% are singletons and the top ten take approximately 6.4%. The clonotype comes from a woman between 50 and 59 years old in good health and CMV-seropositive. Sequenced material: PBMCs. V usage is TRBV6-4 and J usage is TRBJ1-1, with D possibly being TRBD1 (5 bases). The CDR3 is CASSEGQNTEAFF. Here the CDR3 DNA reads TGTGCCAGCAGTGAGGGGCAGAACACTGAAGCTTTCTTT.